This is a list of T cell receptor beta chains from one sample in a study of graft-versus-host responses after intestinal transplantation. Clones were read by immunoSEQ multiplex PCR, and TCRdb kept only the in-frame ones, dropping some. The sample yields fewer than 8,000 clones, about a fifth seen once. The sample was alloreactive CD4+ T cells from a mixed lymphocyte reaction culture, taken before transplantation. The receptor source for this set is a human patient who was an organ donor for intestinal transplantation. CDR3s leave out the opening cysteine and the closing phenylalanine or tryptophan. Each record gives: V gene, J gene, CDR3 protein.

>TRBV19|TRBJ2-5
ASSSDRAAETQY
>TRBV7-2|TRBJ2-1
ASSLAGGVQF
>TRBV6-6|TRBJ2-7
ASSPRRGRQYEQY
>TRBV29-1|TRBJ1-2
SVDYQGGYT
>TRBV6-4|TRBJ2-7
ASRLNRGLGEQY
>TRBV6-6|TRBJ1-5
ASSPHSTGRNQPQH
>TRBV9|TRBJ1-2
ASSLFLGGGYT
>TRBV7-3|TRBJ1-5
ASSPRDRANQPQH
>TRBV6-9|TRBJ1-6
ASSYNNSPLH
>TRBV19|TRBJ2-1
ASTGQLPNEQF